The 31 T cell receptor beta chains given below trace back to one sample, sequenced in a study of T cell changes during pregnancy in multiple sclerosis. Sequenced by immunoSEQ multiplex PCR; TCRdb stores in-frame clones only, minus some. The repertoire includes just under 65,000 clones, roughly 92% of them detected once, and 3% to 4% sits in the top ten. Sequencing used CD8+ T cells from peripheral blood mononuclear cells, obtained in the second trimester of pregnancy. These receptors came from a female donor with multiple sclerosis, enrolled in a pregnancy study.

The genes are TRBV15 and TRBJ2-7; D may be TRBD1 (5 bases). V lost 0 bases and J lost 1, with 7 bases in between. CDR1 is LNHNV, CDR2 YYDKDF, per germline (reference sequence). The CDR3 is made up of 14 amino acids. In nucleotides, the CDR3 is TGTGCCACCAGCAGAGATCAGGGTTCCTACGAGCAGTACTTC. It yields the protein CATSRDQGSYEQYF.

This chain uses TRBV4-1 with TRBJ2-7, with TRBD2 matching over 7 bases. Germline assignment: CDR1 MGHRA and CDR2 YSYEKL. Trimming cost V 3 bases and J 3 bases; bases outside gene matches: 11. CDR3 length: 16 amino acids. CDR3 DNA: TGCGCCAGCAGCCATGGGGCTAGCGGAGAAGTCTACGAGCAGTACTTC. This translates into CASSHGASGEVYEQYF.

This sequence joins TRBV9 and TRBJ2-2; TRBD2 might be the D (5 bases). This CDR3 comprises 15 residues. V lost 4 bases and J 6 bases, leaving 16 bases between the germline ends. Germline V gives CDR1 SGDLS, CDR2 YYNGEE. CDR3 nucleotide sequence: TGTGCCAGCAGCACTAGGTGGAGTTCGGCCGGGGAGCTGTTTTTT. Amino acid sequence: CASSTRWSSAGELFF.

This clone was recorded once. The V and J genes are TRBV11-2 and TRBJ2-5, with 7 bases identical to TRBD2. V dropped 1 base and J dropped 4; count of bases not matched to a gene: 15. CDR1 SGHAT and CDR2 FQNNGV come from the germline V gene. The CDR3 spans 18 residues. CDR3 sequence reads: CASSLGTTLMSGGETQYF. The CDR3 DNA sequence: TGTGCCAGCAGCTTAGGGACGACACTCATGTCGGGAGGAGAGACCCAGTACTTC.

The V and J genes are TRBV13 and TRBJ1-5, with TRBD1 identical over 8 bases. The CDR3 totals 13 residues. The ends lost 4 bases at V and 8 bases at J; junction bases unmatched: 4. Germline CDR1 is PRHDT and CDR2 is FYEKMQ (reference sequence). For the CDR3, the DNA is TGTGCCAGCAGCTCTGACAGGGGAAAGCCCCAGCATTTT. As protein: CASSSDRGKPQHF.

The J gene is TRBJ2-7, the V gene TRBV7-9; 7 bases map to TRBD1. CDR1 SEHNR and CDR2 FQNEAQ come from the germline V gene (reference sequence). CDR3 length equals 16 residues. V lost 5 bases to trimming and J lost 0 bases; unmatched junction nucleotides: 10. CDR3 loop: CASSISQGSNSYEQYF. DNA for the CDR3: TGTGCCAGCAGCATCTCACAGGGGTCGAACTCCTACGAGCAGTACTTC.

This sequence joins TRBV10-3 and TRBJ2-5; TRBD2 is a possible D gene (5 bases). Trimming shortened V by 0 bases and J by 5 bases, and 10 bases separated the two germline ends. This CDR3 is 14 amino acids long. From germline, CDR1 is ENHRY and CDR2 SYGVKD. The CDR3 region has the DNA TGTGCCATCAGTGAGTCGAGGGCGAGGGAGACCCAGTACTTC. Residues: CAISESRARETQYF.

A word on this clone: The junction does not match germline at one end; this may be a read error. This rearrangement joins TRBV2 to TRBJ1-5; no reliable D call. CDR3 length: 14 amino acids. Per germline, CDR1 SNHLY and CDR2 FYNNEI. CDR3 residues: CASNEGYSNQPQHF. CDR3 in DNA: TGTGCCAGCAATGAAGGCTATAGCAATCAGCCCCAGCATTTT.

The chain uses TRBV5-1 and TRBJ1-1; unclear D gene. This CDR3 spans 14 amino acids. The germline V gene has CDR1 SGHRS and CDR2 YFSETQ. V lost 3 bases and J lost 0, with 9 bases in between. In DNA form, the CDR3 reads TGCGCCAGCAGCTGGGCAGAATTGAACACTGAAGCTTTCTTT. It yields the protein CASSWAELNTEAFF.

This CDR3 reads CASSPSGTGDRGQYF. CDR3 bases: TGTGCCAGCAGCCCCTCCGGCACGGGGGACCGCGGGCAGTACTTC. This sequence joins TRBV7-9 and TRBJ2-7; tentatively, D is TRBD2 (6 bases). The germline V gene encodes CDR1 SEHNR and CDR2 FQNEAQ (reference sequence). This CDR3 has 15 residues. With 5 bases removed from V and 9 bases from J, the gap between germline ends came to 23 bases.

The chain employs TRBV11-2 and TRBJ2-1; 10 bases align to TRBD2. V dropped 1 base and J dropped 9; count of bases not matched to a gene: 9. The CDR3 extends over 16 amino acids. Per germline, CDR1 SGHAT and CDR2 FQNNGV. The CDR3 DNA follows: TGTGCCAGCAGCTTAGGAAGGACTAGCGGTCTGAGTGAGCAGTTCTTC. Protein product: CASSLGRTSGLSEQFF.

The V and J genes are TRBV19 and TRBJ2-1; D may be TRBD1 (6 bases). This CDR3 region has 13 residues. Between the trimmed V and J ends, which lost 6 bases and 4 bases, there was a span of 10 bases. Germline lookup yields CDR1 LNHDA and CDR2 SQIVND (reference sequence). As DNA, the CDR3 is TGTGCCAGTAGCAGGGGCTTTTACAATGAGCAGTTCTTC. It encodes CASSRGFYNEQFF.

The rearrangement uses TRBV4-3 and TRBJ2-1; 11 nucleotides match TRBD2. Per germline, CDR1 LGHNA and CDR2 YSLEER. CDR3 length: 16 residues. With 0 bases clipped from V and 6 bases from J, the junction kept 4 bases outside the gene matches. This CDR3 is CASSQDLAGGGNEQFF. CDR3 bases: TGCGCCAGCAGCCAAGATCTAGCGGGAGGCGGCAATGAGCAGTTCTTC.

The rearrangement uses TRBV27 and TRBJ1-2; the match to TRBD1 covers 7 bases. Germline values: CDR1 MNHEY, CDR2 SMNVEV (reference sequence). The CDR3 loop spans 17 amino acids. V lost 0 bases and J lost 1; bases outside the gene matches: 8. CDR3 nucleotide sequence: TGTGCCAGCAGTTTATCAGGGGCAGGGGGAGGTAACTATGGCTACACCTTC. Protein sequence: CASSLSGAGGGNYGYTF.

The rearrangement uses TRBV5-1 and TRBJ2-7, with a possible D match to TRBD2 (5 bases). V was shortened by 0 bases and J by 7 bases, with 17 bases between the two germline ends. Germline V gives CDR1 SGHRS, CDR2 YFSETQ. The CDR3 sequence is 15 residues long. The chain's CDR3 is CASSLEGRGGDEQYF. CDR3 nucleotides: TGCGCCAGCAGCTTGGAAGGGAGAGGAGGTGATGAGCAGTACTTC.

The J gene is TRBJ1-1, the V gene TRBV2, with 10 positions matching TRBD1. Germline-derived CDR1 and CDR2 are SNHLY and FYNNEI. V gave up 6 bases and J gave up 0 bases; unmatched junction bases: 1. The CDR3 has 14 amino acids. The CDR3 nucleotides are TGTGCCAGCAGGACAGGGGGCATGAACACTGAAGCTTTCTTT. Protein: CASRTGGMNTEAFF.

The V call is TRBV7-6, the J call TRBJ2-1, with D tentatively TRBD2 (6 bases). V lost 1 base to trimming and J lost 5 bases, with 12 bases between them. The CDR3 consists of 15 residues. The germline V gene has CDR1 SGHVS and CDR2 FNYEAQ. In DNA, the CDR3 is TGTGCCAGCAGCTTAGACGGGAGCGCCCACAATGAGCAGTTCTTC. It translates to CASSLDGSAHNEQFF.

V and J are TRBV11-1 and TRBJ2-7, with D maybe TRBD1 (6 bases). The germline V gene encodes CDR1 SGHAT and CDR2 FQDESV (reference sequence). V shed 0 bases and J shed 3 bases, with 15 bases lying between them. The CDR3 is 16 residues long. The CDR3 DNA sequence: TGTGCCAGCAGCTTAGCGCTCGGGACAACTAGCTACGAGCAGTACTTC. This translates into CASSLALGTTSYEQYF.

The CDR3 region is CAWKPVNTGELFF. CDR3 sequence (DNA): TGTGCCTGGAAACCAGTGAACACCGGGGAGCTGTTTTTT. The genes are TRBV30 and TRBJ2-2; no clear D gene. Germline assignment: CDR1 GTSNPN and CDR2 SVGIG (reference sequence). Trimming left V 4 bases short and J 1 base short, with 7 bases between. The CDR3 length is 13 residues.

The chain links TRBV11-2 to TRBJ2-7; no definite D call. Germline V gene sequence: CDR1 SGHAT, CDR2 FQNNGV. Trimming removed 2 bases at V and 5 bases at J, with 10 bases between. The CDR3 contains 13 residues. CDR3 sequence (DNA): TGTGCCAGCAGCTTAAGACATGGCGACGAGCAGTACTTC. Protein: CASSLRHGDEQYF. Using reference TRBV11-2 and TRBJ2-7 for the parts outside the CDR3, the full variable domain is EAGVAQSPRYKIIEKRQSVAFWCNPISGHATLYWYQQILGQGPKLLIQFQNNGVVDDSQLPKDRFSAERLKGVDSTLKIQPAKLEDSAVYLCASSLRHGDEQYFGPGTRLTVT.

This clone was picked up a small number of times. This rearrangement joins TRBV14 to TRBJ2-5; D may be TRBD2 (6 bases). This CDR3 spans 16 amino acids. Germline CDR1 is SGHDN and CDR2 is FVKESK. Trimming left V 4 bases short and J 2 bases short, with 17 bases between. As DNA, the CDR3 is TGTGCCAGCAGCCTAGGGACTTTCTGGGAGCAAGAGACCCAGTACTTC. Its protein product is CASSLGTFWEQETQYF.

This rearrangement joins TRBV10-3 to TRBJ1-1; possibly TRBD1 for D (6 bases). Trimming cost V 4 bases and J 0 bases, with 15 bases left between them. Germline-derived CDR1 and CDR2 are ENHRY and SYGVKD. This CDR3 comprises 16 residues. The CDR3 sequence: CAISAIQDSVNTEAFF. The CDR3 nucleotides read TGTGCCATCAGTGCGATTCAGGACAGTGTGAACACTGAAGCTTTCTTT.

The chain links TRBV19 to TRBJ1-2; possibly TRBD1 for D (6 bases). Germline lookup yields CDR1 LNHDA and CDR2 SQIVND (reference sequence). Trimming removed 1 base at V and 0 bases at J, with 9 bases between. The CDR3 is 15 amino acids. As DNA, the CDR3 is TGTGCCAGTAGTATAGTCGGGACAACTAACTATGGCTACACCTTC. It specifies CASSIVGTTNYGYTF. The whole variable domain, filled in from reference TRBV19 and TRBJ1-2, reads DGGITQSPKYLFRKEGQNVTLSCEQNLNHDAMYWYRQDPGQGLRLIYYSQIVNDFQKGDIAEGYSVSREKKESFPLTVTSAQKNPTAFYLCASSIVGTTNYGYTFGSGTRLTVV.

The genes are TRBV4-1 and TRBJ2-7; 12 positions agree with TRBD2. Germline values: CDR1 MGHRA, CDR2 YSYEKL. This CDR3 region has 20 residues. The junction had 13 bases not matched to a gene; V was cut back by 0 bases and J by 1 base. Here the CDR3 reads CASSQDQSRLAGGPSYEQYF. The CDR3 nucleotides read TGCGCCAGCAGCCAAGATCAGTCCCGGCTAGCGGGAGGGCCTTCCTACGAGCAGTACTTC.

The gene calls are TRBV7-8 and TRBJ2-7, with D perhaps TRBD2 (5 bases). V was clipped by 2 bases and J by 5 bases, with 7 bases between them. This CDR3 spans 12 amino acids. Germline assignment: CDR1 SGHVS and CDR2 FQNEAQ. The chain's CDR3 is CASSLIGDEQYF. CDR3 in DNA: TGTGCCAGCAGCTTAATCGGGGACGAGCAGTACTTC.

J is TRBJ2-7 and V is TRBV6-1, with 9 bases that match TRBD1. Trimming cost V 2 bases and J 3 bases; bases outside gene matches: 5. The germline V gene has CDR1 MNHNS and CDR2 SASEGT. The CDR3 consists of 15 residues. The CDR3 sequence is CASSESATGGYEQYF. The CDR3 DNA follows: TGTGCCAGCAGTGAATCTGCGACAGGGGGCTACGAGCAGTACTTC.

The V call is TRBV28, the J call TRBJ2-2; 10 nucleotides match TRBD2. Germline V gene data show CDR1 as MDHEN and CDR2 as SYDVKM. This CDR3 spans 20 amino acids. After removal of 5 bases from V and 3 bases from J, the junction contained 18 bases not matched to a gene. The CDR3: CASSHAGPSGSSRYTGELFF. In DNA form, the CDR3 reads TGTGCCAGCAGTCACGCCGGTCCTAGCGGGAGTTCAAGGTACACCGGGGAGCTGTTTTTT. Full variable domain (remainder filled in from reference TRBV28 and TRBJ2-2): DVKVTQSSRYLVKRTGEKVFLECVQDMDHENMFWYRQDPGLGLRLIYFSYDVKMKEKGDIPEGYSVSREKKERFSLILESASTNQTSMYLCASSHAGPSGSSRYTGELFFGEGSRLTVL.

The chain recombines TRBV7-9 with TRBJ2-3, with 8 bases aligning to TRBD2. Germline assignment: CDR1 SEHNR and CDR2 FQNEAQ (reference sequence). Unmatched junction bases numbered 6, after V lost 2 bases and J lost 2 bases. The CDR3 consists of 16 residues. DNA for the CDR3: TGTGCCAGCAGCTTATTCGCGGGAGGACCCACAGATACGCAGTATTTT. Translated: CASSLFAGGPTDTQYF.

The CDR3 DNA sequence: TGTGCCAGCAGCTTAGCGAAATGGAGCTATGGCTACACCTTC. As protein: CASSLAKWSYGYTF. The chain employs TRBV7-2 and TRBJ1-2; D unclear. Looked up from germline, CDR1 is SGHTA and CDR2 is FQGNSA. The ends were cut back, 0 bases at V and 4 bases at J, with 9 bases in the middle. The CDR3 covers 14 residues. Drawing the rest from reference TRBV7-2 and TRBJ1-2, the complete variable domain is GAGVSQSPSNKVTEKGKDVELRCDPISGHTALYWYRQSLGQGLEFLIYFQGNSAPDKSGLPSDRFSAERTGGSVSTLTIQRTQQEDSAVYLCASSLAKWSYGYTFGSGTRLTVV.

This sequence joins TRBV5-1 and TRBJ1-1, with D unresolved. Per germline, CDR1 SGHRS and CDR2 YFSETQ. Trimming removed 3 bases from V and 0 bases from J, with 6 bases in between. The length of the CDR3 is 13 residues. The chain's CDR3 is CASSSELNTEAFF. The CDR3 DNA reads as TGCGCCAGCAGCTCGGAGTTGAACACTGAAGCTTTCTTT. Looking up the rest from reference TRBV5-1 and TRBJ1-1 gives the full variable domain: KAGVTQTPRYLIKTRGQQVTLSCSPISGHRSVSWYQQTPGQGLQFLFEYFSETQRNKGNFPGRFSGRQFSNSRSEMNVSTLELGDSALYLCASSSELNTEAFFGQGTRLTVV.

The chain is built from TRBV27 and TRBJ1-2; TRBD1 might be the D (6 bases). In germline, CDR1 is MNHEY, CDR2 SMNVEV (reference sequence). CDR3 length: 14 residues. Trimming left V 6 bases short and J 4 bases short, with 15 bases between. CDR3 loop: CASRTDRSFYGYTF. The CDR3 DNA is TGTGCCAGCAGGACGGACAGAAGTTTCTATGGCTACACCTTC.